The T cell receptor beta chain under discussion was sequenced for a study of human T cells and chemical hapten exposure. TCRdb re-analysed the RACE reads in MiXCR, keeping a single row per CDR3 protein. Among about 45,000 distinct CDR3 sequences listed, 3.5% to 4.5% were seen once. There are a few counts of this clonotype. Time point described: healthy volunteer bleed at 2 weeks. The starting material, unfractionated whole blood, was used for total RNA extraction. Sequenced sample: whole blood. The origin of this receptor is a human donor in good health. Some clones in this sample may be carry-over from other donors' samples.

The CDR3 region is CASTLGDRPISYEQYF. CDR3 in DNA: TGCGCCAGCACCCTGGGGGACAGGCCTATATCCTACGAGCAGTACTTC. This rearrangement joins TRBV5-1 to TRBJ2-7; 8 nucleotides agree with TRBD1. Germline assignment: CDR1 SGHRS and CDR2 YFSETQ. Trimming took 6 bases from V and 1 from J; bases not matched to a gene: 12. CDR3 length equals 16 residues.